This TCR beta chain was sequenced for a study of T cell repertoires in aging, cancer and after chemotherapy. About the study: Healthy donor repertoires were recorded over several months to years and showed clear clonal overlap.

To note about this clonotype: Antigen: not known.

V was trimmed by 4 bases and J by 2 bases, leaving 17 bases between them. Germline loops: CDR1 MNHEY, CDR2 SMNVEV (reference sequence). The CDR3 totals 16 residues. Broader study findings: Untreated cancer patients had significantly lower blood TCR diversity than age-matched healthy donors.

TRB rearrangements spanning V, D and J were amplified using mixed TRB-A/B primers. Using its own MiXCR run on the multiplex PCR reads, TCRdb lists one record per CDR3 protein. Of about 4,900 distinct CDR3 sequences in the sample, approximately 46% are singletons; the top ten hold more than 25%. The template was genomic DNA from peripheral blood, not RNA. This sequence joins TRBV27 and TRBJ2-5, with D perhaps TRBD2 (5 bases). This TCR derives from a human donor in good health. The sequenced sample consisted of blood. The CDR3 is CASSYGNFGRQETQYF. CDR3 DNA sequence: TGTGCCAGCAGTTACGGTAATTTTGGGAGACAAGAGACCCAGTACTTC.